What follows is one TCR beta chain and its context. These data originate in a study of blood T cell repertoires in COVID-19. Study summary: Sources were T cells, B-cell-depleted T cells, or PBMCs; the material itself was cDNA or gDNA.

TCRdb keeps only in-frame clones here, not all; method: immunoSEQ multiplex PCR. This sample has 360,000 or so clones; 75% to 90% occur once, and the top ten carry about 4.9%. V dropped 2 bases and J dropped 2 bases, with 19 bases sitting between them. The CDR3 length is 18 residues. Germline V lookup: CDR1 MNHEY, CDR2 SVGEGT. This clonotype was obtained from a woman between 50 and 59 years old who had recovered from COVID-19. What was sequenced was PBMCs or T cells enriched from blood (not recorded which). The V and J genes are TRBV6-2 or TRBV6-3 and TRBJ2-1, with D possibly TRBD2 on 7 matching bases. The CDR3: CASSYPLGGRDTYNEQFF. The CDR3 DNA is TGTGCCAGCAGTTACCCCCTGGGGGGGAGGGACACCTACAATGAGCAGTTCTTC.